The 25 T cell receptor beta chains below come from one sample, sequenced in a study of cytomegalovirus exposure and HLA in healthy donors. PCR employed 60 Vbeta and 13 Jbeta primers. Only in-frame clones appear in the TCRdb table, and some are missing; sequencing was by immunoSEQ multiplex PCR. This table has 140,000 to 150,000 clones, 65% to 80% appearing once. The source material was PBMCs. The source of these receptors is a male donor in good health and CMV-seronegative.

The CDR3 spells CASTSGGYEQYF. The CDR3 DNA reads TGTGCCAGCACTTCCGGGGGCTACGAGCAGTACTTC. The chain carries TRBV7-9 and TRBJ2-7; D possibly corresponds to TRBD2 (6 bases). CDR3 length: 12 residues. Germline-derived CDR1 and CDR2 are SEHNR and FQNEAQ (reference sequence). The V gene lost 7 bases and the J gene lost 3 bases, with 10 bases spanning the gap.

The chain uses TRBV21-1 and TRBJ2-2; the D call TRBD1 from the table was never checked on the DNA. TRBV21-1 has pseudogene status. This CDR3 is built from 13 residues. The CDR3 spells CASSDRFSGELFF. CDR3 bases: TGTGCCAGCAGTGACAGGTTTTCCGGGGAGCTGTTTTTT.

This chain links TRBV9 with TRBJ1-6; maybe TRBD1 (6 bases). This CDR3 contains 15 residues. The germline gives CDR1 SGDLS, CDR2 YYNGEE. The V end lost 5 bases, the J end lost 4 bases, and 13 bases lay between the germline ends. The CDR3 sequence: CASSPVGGYNSPLHF. CDR3 coding DNA: TGTGCCAGCAGTCCTGTAGGGGGATATAATTCACCCCTCCACTTT.

The J gene is TRBJ2-2, the V gene TRBV5-6; tentatively, D is TRBD1 (7 bases). CDR1 is SGHDT and CDR2 is YYEEEE in the germline V gene. The CDR3 consists of 16 residues. V shed 3 bases and J shed 4 bases, with 16 bases lying between them. CDR3 residues: CASSWPGGQSTGELFF. As DNA, the CDR3 is TGTGCCAGCAGCTGGCCCGGGGGACAGAGCACCGGGGAGCTGTTTTTT.

This rearrangement joins TRBV5-5 to TRBJ1-1, with D perhaps matching TRBD1 (6 bases). Looked up from germline, CDR1 is SGHKS and CDR2 is YYEKEE (reference sequence). V lost 5 bases to trimming and J lost 3 bases, with 14 bases between them. The CDR3 runs to 14 residues. CDR3 region: CASSTIRGHTEAFF. CDR3 sequence (DNA): TGTGCCAGCAGTACGATCAGGGGCCACACTGAAGCTTTCTTT.

This clone turned up a few times. This chain joins TRBV4-2 and TRBJ1-1, with D perhaps matching TRBD1 (6 bases). This CDR3 comprises 13 residues. In germline, CDR1 is LGHNA, CDR2 YNFKEQ. With 9 bases removed from V and 4 bases from J, the gap between germline ends came to 15 bases. The CDR3 sequence is CASSGGATTEAFF. The CDR3 DNA sequence: TGTGCCAGTTCGGGGGGGGCGACCACTGAAGCTTTCTTT.

Only one count was recorded for this clone. The chain is built from TRBV7-9 and TRBJ2-7; the D is unclear. V was cut by 1 base and J by 4 bases, with 8 bases left in between. Germline loops: CDR1 SEHNR, CDR2 FQNEAQ (reference sequence). The CDR3 is 13 amino acids. Here the CDR3 reads CASSLGAIYEQYF. The CDR3 nucleotides are TGTGCCAGCAGCTTAGGAGCGATTTACGAGCAGTACTTC. The complete variable domain, with remaining parts taken from reference TRBV7-9 and TRBJ2-7, reads DTGVSQNPRHKITKRGQNVTFRCDPISEHNRLYWYRQTLGQGPEFLTYFQNEAQLEKSRLLSDRFSAERPKGSFSTLEIQRTEQGDSAMYLCASSLGAIYEQYFGPGTRLTVT.

The rearrangement joins TRBV6-5 to TRBJ2-3; no clear D gene. The CDR3 spans 15 residues. The V end was cut by 2 bases, the J end by 0 bases, with 9 bases between. Per the germline V gene, CDR1 is MNHEY and CDR2 is SVGAGI. The chain's CDR3 is CASSYGLVSTDTQYF. The CDR3 DNA reads TGTGCCAGCAGTTACGGTCTAGTCAGCACAGATACGCAGTATTTT.

Only one count was recorded for this clone. The chain uses TRBV7-9 and TRBJ1-1; 8 bases match TRBD1. Germline lookup yields CDR1 SEHNR and CDR2 FQNEAQ (reference sequence). The CDR3 covers 14 residues. V dropped 8 bases and J dropped 1; count of bases not matched to a gene: 6. The CDR3 spells CASHRTGSNTEAFF. The CDR3, as DNA: TGTGCCAGCCACCGGACAGGGTCGAACACTGAAGCTTTCTTT. Full variable domain (rest looked up from reference TRBV7-9 and TRBJ1-1): DTGVSQNPRHKITKRGQNVTFRCDPISEHNRLYWYRQTLGQGPEFLTYFQNEAQLEKSRLLSDRFSAERPKGSFSTLEIQRTEQGDSAMYLCASHRTGSNTEAFFGQGTRLTVV.

This chain links TRBV1 with TRBJ2-5; TRBD2 is the table's D call and was not checked against the DNA. The J call is uncertain, as TRBJ2-7 better fits the DNA end. TRBV1 is a pseudogene. This CDR3 region has 17 residues. The CDR3 region has the DNA TGCACCAGCAGCCAAGATAGATCGGTCGGGAGGTGCTACGAGCAGTACTTC. Translating gives CTSSQDRSVGRCYEQYF.

The chain couples TRBV7-2 to TRBJ2-1; TRBD1 agrees at 8 bases. Losses at the gene ends were 2 bases for V and 5 bases for J; bases not matched to a gene: 5. Germline CDR1 and CDR2: SGHTA and FQGNSA. The CDR3 length is 15 residues. The CDR3 coding sequence is TGTGCCAGCAGCTTATGGCAGGGGGCGAACAATGAGCAGTTCTTC. It specifies CASSLWQGANNEQFF. Complete variable domain (other parts from reference TRBV7-2 and TRBJ2-1): GAGVSQSPSNKVTEKGKDVELRCDPISGHTALYWYRQSLGQGLEFLIYFQGNSAPDKSGLPSDRFSAERTGGSVSTLTIQRTQQEDSAVYLCASSLWQGANNEQFFGPGTRLTVL.

The J gene is TRBJ2-3, the V gene TRBV7-3, with TRBD2 matching over 10 bases. This CDR3 spans 16 amino acids. Germline-derived CDR1 and CDR2 are SGHTA and FQGTGA. Trimming removed 3 bases from V and 4 bases from J; junction bases left unmatched: 7. The CDR3, as DNA: TGTGCCAGCAGCTTGAATCAGCGGGGGGGCCCAGATACGCAGTATTTT. Protein: CASSLNQRGGPDTQYF.

The CDR3 sequence: CASSMTGDGYTF. The CDR3 coding sequence is TGTGCCAGTAGTATGACAGGGGATGGCTACACCTTC. V usage is TRBV19 and J usage is TRBJ1-2, with 8 bases aligning to TRBD1. J was trimmed by 6 bases and V by 3 bases; bases with no gene match: 0. The CDR3 runs to 12 residues. CDR1 and CDR2 (germline): LNHDA, SQIVND (reference sequence).

The chain uses TRBV25-1 and TRBJ1-1, with 9 bases matching TRBD1. Trimming at V came to 6 bases and at J to 1 base, leaving 6 bases not matched to a gene. This CDR3 region has 15 residues. Germline CDR1 and CDR2: MGHDK and SYGVNS. CDR3 protein: CASRMDRGRNTEAFF. CDR3 coding DNA: TGTGCCAGCAGGATGGACAGGGGTCGGAACACTGAAGCTTTCTTT. The full variable domain, in which reference TRBV25-1 and TRBJ1-1 provide the parts outside the CDR3, is EADIYQTPRYLVIGTGKKITLECSQTMGHDKMYWYQQDPGMELHLIHYSYGVNSTEKGDLSSESTVSRIRTEHFPLTLESARPSHTSQYLCASRMDRGRNTEAFFGQGTRLTVV.

This clone was picked up one time. V and J are TRBV10-3 and TRBJ1-1; possibly TRBD1 for D (5 bases). The V end lost 5 bases, the J end lost 3 bases, and 13 bases lay between the germline ends. The CDR3 covers 14 residues. CDR1 is ENHRY and CDR2 is SYGVKD in the germline V gene. The CDR3 DNA sequence: TGTGCCATCAGTCCCCTTGGGGGGTACACTGAAGCTTTCTTT. Residues: CAISPLGGYTEAFF.

The CDR3 DNA sequence: TGTGCCAGCAGGCTAGCGGGGGCCTCCTACAATGAGCAGTTCTTC. It codes for CASRLAGASYNEQFF. V and J are TRBV2 and TRBJ2-1; 10 bases match TRBD2. Germline CDR1 and CDR2: SNHLY and FYNNEI. This CDR3 is 15 amino acids long. V dropped 6 bases and J dropped 0; count of bases not matched to a gene: 2.

The genes are TRBV2 and TRBJ2-2; D is uncertain. Germline V gene lookup returns CDR1 SNHLY and CDR2 FYNNEI. This CDR3 region has 11 residues. The V and J ends lost 5 bases and 8 bases respectively, with 6 bases between them. Here the CDR3 reads CASSREGELFF. The CDR3 bases are TGTGCCAGCAGTCGAGAAGGGGAGCTGTTTTTT.

Turning to this clone: The junction differs from germline at one of its ends, possibly a read error. This sample also contains other DNA sequences that code for the same CDR3. The rearrangement joins TRBV7-2 to TRBJ1-6; D may be TRBD1 (6 bases). There are 14 residues in the CDR3. Germline CDR1 SGHTA, CDR2 FQGNSA. The CDR3 loop reads CASNQDRSISPLHF. The CDR3 nucleotides read TGTGCCAGCAACCAAGACAGGTCCATTTCACCCCTCCACTTC.

The gene calls are TRBV6-1 and TRBJ1-2; D unresolved. Germline CDR1 is MNHNS and CDR2 is SASEGT. The CDR3 loop spans 18 amino acids. Trimming removed 1 base at V and 1 base at J, with 19 bases between. CDR3 DNA sequence: TGTGCCAGCAGTGAAGTAACAGCATTCGCGCCCCTTAACTATGGCTACACCTTC. Translating it yields CASSEVTAFAPLNYGYTF.

The chain recombines TRBV18 with TRBJ2-3; 8 bases match TRBD2. The germline V gene has CDR1 KGHSH and CDR2 LQKENI. The V segment lost 2 bases and the J segment 5 bases; nucleotides outside the gene matches: 9. CDR3 length: 16 amino acids. For the CDR3, the DNA is TGTGCCAGCTCACCATCGACGGGGGGGCATAGAGATACGCAGTATTTT. Amino acid sequence: CASSPSTGGHRDTQYF.

This clone has just a few counts. The chain uses TRBV7-3 and TRBJ2-2; a possible D gene is TRBD2 (5 bases). The germline V gene encodes CDR1 SGHTA and CDR2 FQGTGA. The V end was cut by 8 bases, the J end by 7 bases, with 11 bases between. The CDR3 is made up of 12 amino acids. The CDR3 region has the DNA TGTGCCAGCGCCCCACGGGACGGGGAGCTGTTTTTT. This gives the protein CASAPRDGELFF.

Note on this clone: Germline and junction disagree at one end, which may indicate a read error. This rearrangement joins TRBV5-1 to TRBJ2-6; 8 bases are shared with TRBD2. Germline-derived CDR1 and CDR2 are SGHRS and YFSETQ. This CDR3 region has 16 residues. The CDR3 region has the DNA TGCGCCAGCAGCCTAGCGGGTAGCTCTGGGGCCAACGGCCTGACTTTC. Protein product: CASSLAGSSGANGLTF.

The chain links TRBV28 to TRBJ1-3; D possibly corresponds to TRBD1 (5 bases). This CDR3 spans 14 amino acids. CDR1 is MDHEN, CDR2 SYDVKM, per germline. V was shortened by 5 bases and J by 3 bases, with 11 bases between the two germline ends. The CDR3 region has the DNA TGTGCCAGCAGTACGACAGCCCGTGGAAACACCATATATTTT. It yields the protein CASSTTARGNTIYF.

The chain employs TRBV19 and TRBJ1-1; D remains ambiguous. Deletions cut 1 base from V and 2 bases from J, with 11 bases between. Germline V lookup: CDR1 LNHDA, CDR2 SQIVND (reference sequence). The CDR3 is 15 residues long. CDR3 residues: CASSIGRRQNTEAFF. The CDR3 DNA reads as TGTGCCAGTAGTATAGGTCGCAGGCAAAACACTGAAGCTTTCTTT.

This rearrangement joins TRBV6-9 to TRBJ1-2, with TRBD1 as a possible D gene (6 bases). V was clipped by 4 bases and J by 1 base, with 19 bases between them. The CDR3 covers 17 residues. Germline loops: CDR1 MNHGY, CDR2 SVAAGI. Written as DNA, the CDR3 is TGTGCCAGCAGTTTAATCTCGTTTGGACAGCTTAACTATGGCTACACCTTC. This translates into CASSLISFGQLNYGYTF.